This record concerns one T cell receptor beta chain sequence. Sequenced by immunoSEQ multiplex PCR; TCRdb stores in-frame clones only, minus some. Among 39,000 or so clones, around 80% were seen once, and the ten largest hold around 1%. Germline V gene sequence: CDR1 MNHEY, CDR2 SMNVEV (reference sequence). The CDR3 covers 13 residues. Germline trimming cut 6 bases from V and 6 bases from J; bases unmatched to any gene: 7. This sample stems from a study of PD-1 blockade in mismatch repair-deficient tumors. About the research overall: Enrolled about 2013-2016, patients had progressing, pretreated mismatch repair-deficient cancers of 12 to 13 types.

TCRs were sequenced from a few patients responding to pembrolizumab. This receptor was taken from an adult with mismatch repair-deficient cancer. Sequenced material: PBMCs, taken about 38 weeks after starting pembrolizumab. The chain employs TRBV27 and TRBJ2-7; 8 bases align to TRBD1. CDR3 sequence reads: CASSDRGPSEQYF. Written as DNA, the CDR3 is TGTGCCAGCAGCGACAGGGGCCCTTCCGAGCAGTACTTC.